Here is one T cell receptor beta chain with its context. Per the germline V gene, CDR1 is SQVTM and CDR2 is ANQGSEA. There are 13 residues in the CDR3. Between the trimmed V and J ends, which lost 2 bases and 4 bases, there was a span of 11 bases. This record belongs to a study of blood T cell repertoires in COVID-19. Whole-study context: The United States, Italy and Spain supplied acute and convalescent COVID-19 samples.

Measured with immunoSEQ multiplex PCR; TCRdb has only the in-frame clones, and not every one. This sample has 150,000 or so clones, with around 88% found just once. The source is a human donor in a cohort sampled during active COVID-19. V usage is TRBV29-1 and J usage is TRBJ1-2; a possible D gene is TRBD1 (6 bases). Sequences were obtained from peripheral blood. The CDR3 DNA reads TGCAGCGTTGAACCGGACAGTTCCTATGGCTACACCTTC. It encodes CSVEPDSSYGYTF.